This entry features one TCR beta chain sequence. This specimen belongs to a study of blood T cell repertoires in COVID-19. Study information: The samples span acute and convalescent COVID-19 from the United States, Italy and Spain. The cDNA or gDNA used as material had been derived from T cells, B-cell-depleted T cells, or PBMCs.

In the study's own analysis: Reference gene primer amplification yielded estimated nucleated cell counts. TCRdb keeps only in-frame clones here, not all; method: immunoSEQ multiplex PCR. That table is the source of V, J and clone size, and D and trimming were worked out from the DNA. The table has around 100,000 clones, 80% seen once. CDR3 size: 16 residues. V lost 3 bases, J lost 7 bases, and 13 bases stayed unmatched. Germline-derived CDR1 and CDR2 are LNHDA and SQIVND (reference sequence). This rearrangement joins TRBV19 to TRBJ1-1; 8 bases map to TRBD1. The receptor was isolated from a woman in her 70s with acute or convalescent COVID-19. Sequenced input: peripheral blood. The CDR3 DNA follows: TGTGCCAGTAGTATCCCCAGGACAGGGCTTGGTGATGAAGCTTTCTTT. This gives the protein CASSIPRTGLGDEAFF.